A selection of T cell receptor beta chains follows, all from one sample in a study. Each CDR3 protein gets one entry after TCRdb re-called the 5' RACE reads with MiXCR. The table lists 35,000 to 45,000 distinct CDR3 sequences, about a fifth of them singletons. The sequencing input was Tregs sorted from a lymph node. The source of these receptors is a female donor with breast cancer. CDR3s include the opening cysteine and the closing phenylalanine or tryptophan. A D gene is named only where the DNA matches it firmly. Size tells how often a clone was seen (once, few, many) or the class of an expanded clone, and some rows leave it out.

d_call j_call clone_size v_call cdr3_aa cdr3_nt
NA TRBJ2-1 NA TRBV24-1 CATSDLAGNEQFF TGTGCCACCAGTGATTTGGCGGGTAATGAGCAGTTCTTC
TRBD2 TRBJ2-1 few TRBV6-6 CASSYAVEAGVPSNEQFF TGTGCCAGCAGTTATGCAGTGGAAGCGGGAGTCCCTTCCAATGAGCAGTTCTTC
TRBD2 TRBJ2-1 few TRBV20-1 CSAPPRGTPLAGGQRWYNEQFF TGCAGTGCTCCACCCCGCGGCACCCCACTAGCGGGAGGACAACGATGGTACAATGAGCAGTTCTTC
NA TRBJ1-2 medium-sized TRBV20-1 CSASLIYPPGYTF TGCAGTGCTAGTTTGATTTACCCCCCTGGCTACACCTTC
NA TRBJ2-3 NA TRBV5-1 CTSSLTDRTDTQYF TGCACCAGCAGCTTAACAGATCGCACAGATACGCAGTATTTT
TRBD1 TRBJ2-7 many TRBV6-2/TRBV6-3 CASRLGPGQGGYEQYF TGTGCCAGCAGACTGGGACCGGGACAGGGGGGATACGAGCAGTACTTC
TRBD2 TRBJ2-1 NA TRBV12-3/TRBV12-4 CASSRAGGVHNEQFF TGTGCCAGCAGTAGAGCGGGAGGGGTCCACAATGAGCAGTTCTTC
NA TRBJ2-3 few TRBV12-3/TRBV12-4 CTSSHTGYTDTQYF TGTACCAGCAGTCATACAGGGTACACAGATACGCAGTATTTT
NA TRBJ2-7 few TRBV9 CASSVGGSEYEQYF TGTGCCAGCAGCGTAGGAGGGTCCGAATACGAGCAGTACTTC
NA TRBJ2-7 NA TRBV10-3 CATQRDIYEQYF TGTGCCACCCAGAGGGACATCTACGAGCAGTACTTC
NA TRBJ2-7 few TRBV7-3 CASRGSGPEQYF TGTGCCAGCAGGGGTTCCGGGCCAGAGCAGTACTTC
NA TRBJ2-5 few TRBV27 CASSLGETQYF TGTGCCAGCAGTTTGGGAGAGACCCAGTACTTC
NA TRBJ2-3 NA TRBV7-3 CASSLGTGADTQYF TGTGCCAGCAGCTTAGGAACGGGAGCAGATACGCAGTATTTT
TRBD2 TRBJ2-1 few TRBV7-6 CASSFRLAGGLSSYNEQFF TGTGCCAGCAGCTTCCGGCTAGCGGGAGGGCTAAGCTCCTACAATGAGCAGTTCTTC
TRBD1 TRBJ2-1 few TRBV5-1 CASSLGSGTAYNEQFF TGCGCCAGCAGCTTGGGTTCGGGGACAGCTTACAATGAGCAGTTCTTC
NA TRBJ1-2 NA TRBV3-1 CASSQGLGDNYGYTF TGTGCCAGCAGCCAAGGGTTAGGTGATAACTATGGCTACACCTTC
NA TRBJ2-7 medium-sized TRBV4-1 CASSPGPGAYEQYF TGCGCCAGCAGCCCCGGGCCCGGAGCCTACGAGCAGTACTTC
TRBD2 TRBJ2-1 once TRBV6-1 CASSETPSGGHDEQFF TGTGCCAGCAGTGAAACCCCCAGCGGGGGGCACGATGAGCAGTTCTTC
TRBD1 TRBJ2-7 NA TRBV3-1 CASSREWDSTYEQYF TGTGCCAGCAGTCGTGAATGGGACAGCACCTACGAGCAGTACTTC
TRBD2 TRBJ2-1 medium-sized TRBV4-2 CASSQAGGPMNEQFF TGTGCCAGCAGCCAAGCGGGAGGGCCTATGAATGAGCAGTTCTTC
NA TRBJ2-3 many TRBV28 CASSFRLDADTQYF TGTGCCAGCAGTTTTAGACTAGACGCAGATACGCAGTATTTT
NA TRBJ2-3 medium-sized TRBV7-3 CASSLLTTDTQYF TGTGCCAGCAGCCTACTGACAACAGATACGCAGTATTTT
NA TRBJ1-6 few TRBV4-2 CASSHSLTGSPLHF TGTGCCAGCAGCCACTCCTTAACCGGCTCACCCCTCCACTTT
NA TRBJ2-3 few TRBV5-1 CASSSGRDGNQYF TGCGCCAGCAGCTCGGGACGCGACGGCAATCAGTATTTT
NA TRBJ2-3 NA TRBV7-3 CASSRTWTSTDTQYF TGTGCCAGCAGCCGGACCTGGACTAGCACAGATACGCAGTATTTT
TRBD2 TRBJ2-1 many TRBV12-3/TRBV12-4 CASSSLGTSTYNEQFF TGTGCCAGCAGTTCCCTTGGGACTAGCACCTACAATGAGCAGTTCTTC
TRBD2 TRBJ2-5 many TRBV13 CASSSWTSGRGETQYF TGTGCCAGCAGCTCCTGGACTAGCGGGAGAGGAGAGACCCAGTACTTC
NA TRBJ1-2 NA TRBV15 CATGERGGRLGRSYTF TGTGCCACCGGCGAGAGGGGGGGTCGGCTCGGAAGGAGCTACACCTTC
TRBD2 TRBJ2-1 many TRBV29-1 CSVETSVINEQFF TGCAGCGTTGAAACTAGCGTGATCAATGAGCAGTTCTTC
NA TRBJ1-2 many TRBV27 CASSTQGFRGVYGYTF TGTGCCAGCAGTACACAAGGATTTAGGGGGGTCTATGGCTACACCTTC
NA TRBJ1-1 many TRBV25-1 CASSEPLQGGTTEAFF TGTGCCAGCAGTGAACCCTTACAGGGCGGGACCACTGAAGCTTTCTTT
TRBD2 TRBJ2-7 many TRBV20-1 CSAREGVLAGELYEQYF TGCAGTGCTAGAGAAGGTGTTTTAGCGGGAGAACTCTACGAGCAGTACTTC
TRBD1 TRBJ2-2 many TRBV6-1 CASSDTGGSGELFF TGTGCCAGCAGTGACACAGGGGGTTCCGGGGAGCTGTTTTTT
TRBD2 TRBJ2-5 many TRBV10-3 CATTGGTQETQYF TGTGCCACGACGGGAGGGACCCAAGAGACCCAGTACTTC
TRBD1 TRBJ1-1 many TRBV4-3 CASSQAIRQGAKTEAFF TGCGCCAGCAGCCAAGCTATCAGACAGGGGGCGAAGACTGAAGCTTTCTTT
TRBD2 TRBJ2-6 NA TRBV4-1 CASSQVGSGIKSGANVLTF TGCGCCAGCAGCCAAGTTGGTAGCGGGATAAAATCTGGGGCCAACGTCCTGACTTTC
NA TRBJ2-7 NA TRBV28 CASRLGRETLREQYF TGTGCCAGCAGACTCGGCAGGGAGACACTGCGCGAGCAGTACTTC
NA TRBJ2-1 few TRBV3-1 CASSSRPYNEQFF TGTGCCAGCAGCTCGCGGCCCTACAATGAGCAGTTCTTC
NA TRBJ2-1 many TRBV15 CATSRDQLGGEQFF TGTGCCACCAGCAGAGATCAGCTTGGCGGAGAGCAGTTCTTC
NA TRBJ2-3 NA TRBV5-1 CASSSRVAPTDTQYF TGCGCCAGCAGTTCGCGGGTAGCTCCAACAGATACGCAGTATTTT
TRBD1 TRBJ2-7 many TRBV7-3 CASSLTGTGVHEQYF TGTGCCAGCAGCTTAACCGGGACAGGGGTCCACGAGCAGTACTTC
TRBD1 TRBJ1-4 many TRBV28 CASSSRDRRHEKLFF TGTGCCAGCAGTTCAAGGGACAGGAGACATGAAAAACTGTTTTTT
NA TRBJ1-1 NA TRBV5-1 CASSLEEWTEAFF TGCGCCAGCAGCTTGGAGGAGTGGACTGAAGCTTTCTTT
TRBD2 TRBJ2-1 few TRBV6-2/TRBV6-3 CASMRVLAGGPFF TGTGCCAGCATGAGGGTACTAGCGGGAGGTCCGTTCTTC
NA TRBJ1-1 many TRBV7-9 CASSFRGTWTEAFF TGTGCCAGCAGCTTTCGGGGGACTTGGACTGAAGCTTTCTTT
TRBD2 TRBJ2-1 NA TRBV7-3 CASSSGLAGVNEQFF TGTGCCAGCAGCTCCGGACTAGCGGGAGTTAATGAGCAGTTCTTC
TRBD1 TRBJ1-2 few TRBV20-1 CSARNTGEYGYTF TGCAGTGCTAGGAACACAGGGGAGTATGGCTACACCTTC
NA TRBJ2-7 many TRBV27 CASSPNRRSYEQYF TGTGCCAGCAGTCCCAACAGGAGGTCCTACGAGCAGTACTTC
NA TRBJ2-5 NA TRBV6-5 CASSYSIVYF TGTGCCAGCAGTTACTCGATAGTGTACTTC
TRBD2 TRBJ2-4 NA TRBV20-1 CSAIGGLAGEIKNIQYF TGCAGTGCGATCGGTGGACTAGCGGGAGAAATTAAAAACATTCAGTACTTC
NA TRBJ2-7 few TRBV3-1 CASSQSSYIGSYGQYF TGTGCCAGCAGCCAATCTTCCTATATTGGTAGCTACGGGCAGTACTTC
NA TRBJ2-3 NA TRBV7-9 CASSTTSTDTQYF TGTGCCAGCAGCACGACTAGCACAGATACGCAGTATTTT
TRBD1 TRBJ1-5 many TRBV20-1 CSARATGGRQPQHF TGCAGTGCTCGCGCTACAGGGGGCAGGCAGCCCCAGCATTTT
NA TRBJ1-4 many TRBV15 CATSRAGEVEKLFF TGTGCCACCAGCAGAGCAGGGGAGGTGGAAAAACTGTTTTTT
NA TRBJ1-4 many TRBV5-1 CASSSGLHEKLFF TGCGCCAGCAGCTCGGGACTGCATGAAAAACTGTTTTTT
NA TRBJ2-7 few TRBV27 CASSLFGNSYEQYF TGTGCCAGCAGTTTATTTGGGAACAGCTACGAGCAGTACTTC
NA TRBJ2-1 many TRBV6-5 CASSRAGTGYNEQFF TGTGCCAGCAGTCGCGCCGGGACGGGTTACAATGAGCAGTTCTTC
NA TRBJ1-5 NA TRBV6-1 CASSEGTVLQPQHF TGTGCCAGCAGTGAAGGGACAGTCCTACAGCCCCAGCATTTT
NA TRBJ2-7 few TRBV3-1 CASSPGLGEGEQYF TGTGCCAGCAGCCCCGGACTGGGCGAAGGCGAGCAGTACTTC
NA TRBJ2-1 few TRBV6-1 CASSAWTPVDEQFF TGTGCCAGCAGTGCCTGGACCCCCGTGGATGAGCAGTTCTTC